Listed below are T cell receptor beta chains from one sample, sequenced in a study of OX40 agonist ivuxolimab in advanced cancers. TCRdb keeps only in-frame clones here, not all; method: immunoSEQ multiplex PCR. The repertoire has roughly 100,000 clones, roughly nine tenths of them found once; the top ten carry around 3.5%. Sequences were derived from CD4+ or CD8+ T cells sorted from blood, sampled in a trial of the OX40 agonist ivuxolimab. These receptors originate from an adult with an advanced solid tumor such as melanoma, head and neck, liver or kidney cancer. Each CDR3 is given with its conserved first and last residue. D genes are given only for firm matches. Size values are once, few and many counts, or a class for expanded clones, and some rows have none.

D,V,J,size,DNA,CDR3
.,TRBV19,TRBJ1-1,.,TGTGCCAGTTTGGGCAGTTTGAACACTGAAGCTTTCTTT,CASLGSLNTEAFF
.,TRBV4-1,TRBJ1-4,.,TGCGCCAGCCTTATGTCCGGGAGGGGAACTAATGAAAAACTGTTTTTT,CASLMSGRGTNEKLFF
TRBD1,TRBV9,TRBJ2-2,once,TGTGCCAGCAGCGTAGTCCCGGGACAGGTCGCCCTTTTGAACACCGGGGAGCTGTTTTTT,CASSVVPGQVALLNTGELFF
.,TRBV6-5,TRBJ2-7,few,TGTGCCAGCAGTTACCGATCAACAGGGACCTACGAGCAGTACTTC,CASSYRSTGTYEQYF
.,TRBV19,TRBJ2-1,.,TGTGCCAGGCTCACGAGTCAGAATGAGCAGTTCTTC,CARLTSQNEQFF
.,TRBV27,TRBJ1-5,few,TGTGCCAGCAGTTTTAAGGTCAATCAGCCCCAGCATTTT,CASSFKVNQPQHF
TRBD1,TRBV2,TRBJ2-5,.,TGTGCCAGCACAGGGGGAGAGACCCAGTACTTC,CASTGGETQYF
.,TRBV2,TRBJ2-7,.,TGTGCCAGCAGTCCCTACGAGCAGTACTTC,CASSPYEQYF
.,TRBV27,TRBJ1-5,.,TGTGCCAGCAGTTCAGCCATAGGTCAGCCCCAGCATTTT,CASSSAIGQPQHF
TRBD2,TRBV2,TRBJ2-3,.,TGTGCCAGCAGTAGTACTAGCGGGGGGGCAGCAGATACGCAGTATTTT,CASSSTSGGAADTQYF
TRBD2,TRBV9,TRBJ2-3,.,TGTGCCAGCAGCGTAGAGGCGGGAGGGAGCACAGATACGCAGTATTTT,CASSVEAGGSTDTQYF
TRBD1,TRBV9,TRBJ2-7,.,TGTGCCAGCAGCGTAGCCGACAGGGGACCGTACGAGCAGTACTTC,CASSVADRGPYEQYF
.,TRBV9,TRBJ2-2,.,TGTGCCAGCAGCGTAGCACAGGGTACGAACACCGGGGAGCTGTTTTTT,CASSVAQGTNTGELFF
.,TRBV5-1,TRBJ2-5,medium-sized,TGCGCCAGCAGCTTACTCAAGGAGACCCAGTACTTC,CASSLLKETQYF
.,TRBV19,TRBJ2-7,.,TGTGCCAGTAGTATAGTCAGGGGCGAGCAGTACTTC,CASSIVRGEQYF
TRBD2,TRBV4-2,TRBJ2-7,.,TGTGCCAGCAGCCAATTGAGGCGGGAGCAACCCTACGAGCAGTACTTC,CASSQLRREQPYEQYF
.,TRBV19,TRBJ1-2,.,TGTGCCAGTAGTGGGTTGGCGGGGGGCGCGAGGGGCTACACCTTC,CASSGLAGGARGYTF
.,TRBV6-4,TRBJ2-1,once,TGTGCCACCAGGCGGGGTCCCAATGAGCAGTTCTTC,CATRRGPNEQFF
.,TRBV11-2,TRBJ2-2,.,TGTGCCAGCAGCTATGGTCGGGAGCTGTTTTTT,CASSYGRELFF
.,TRBV4-2,TRBJ2-5,.,TGTGCCAGCAGCCTCGGACTGGGTAGAGAGACCCAGTACTTC,CASSLGLGRETQYF
TRBD1,TRBV7-8,TRBJ1-1,.,TGTGCCAGCAGTCCAGGGGGAGTGAACACTGAAGCTTTCTTT,CASSPGGVNTEAFF
TRBD2,TRBV9,TRBJ2-1,few,TGTGCCAGCAGCCCAAAAGCGGGGGTTGAGCAGTTCTTC,CASSPKAGVEQFF
TRBD1,TRBV4-3,TRBJ2-3,.,TGCGCCAGCAGCCTTAGAACGGACAGGGCAGATACGCAGTATTTT,CASSLRTDRADTQYF
TRBD1,TRBV7-6,TRBJ2-7,.,TGTGCCAGCAGCTTAGCTGGGACAGGGGGCTGGGGTGAGCAGTACTTC,CASSLAGTGGWGEQYF
.,TRBV27,TRBJ1-1,.,TGTGCCAGCAGGGTAAAGGGGGGAGGCACTGAAGCTTTCTTT,CASRVKGGGTEAFF
.,TRBV7-2,TRBJ1-1,once,TGTGCCAGCAGCTTAGGCAGGGACAACACTGAAGCTTTCTTT,CASSLGRDNTEAFF
.,TRBV5-1,TRBJ1-1,.,TGCGCCAGCAGCTTGGATTATGGACTGAACACTGAAGCTTTCTTT,CASSLDYGLNTEAFF
TRBD2,TRBV7-7,TRBJ2-2,.,TGTGCTAGCAAGCTCGGCGGGGGGGCCTGGGTGGAGACCGGGGAGCTGTTTTTT,CASKLGGGAWVETGELFF
TRBD2,TRBV30,TRBJ2-7,.,TGTGCCTGGATCCCGAGCGGGAGTTACGAGCAGTACTTC,CAWIPSGSYEQYF
.,TRBV4-1,TRBJ1-5,.,TGCGCCAGCAGCCAAGGAGGTAACCAGCCCCAGCATTTT,CASSQGGNQPQHF
.,TRBV5-6,TRBJ2-2,.,TGTGCCAGCAGCTTGGCCGGGGACACCGGGGAGCTGTTTTTT,CASSLAGDTGELFF
TRBD1,TRBV5-1,TRBJ2-7,.,TGCGCCAGCAGCGAGTCCGGGACAGGGGTTTCCGAGCAGTACTTC,CASSESGTGVSEQYF
.,TRBV5-1,TRBJ2-3,once,TGCGCCAGCAGCTTGTATGGAGATACGCAGTATTTT,CASSLYGDTQYF
.,TRBV9,TRBJ2-2,.,TGTGCCAGCAGCCAAGGTAGCGGTCCGGGAACCGGGGAGCTGTTTTTT,CASSQGSGPGTGELFF
.,TRBV4-1,TRBJ1-5,.,TGCGCCAGCAGCCAAGAGTCCACGGTCATAGAGCCCCAGCATTTT,CASSQESTVIEPQHF
.,TRBV5-1,TRBJ2-2,once,TGCGCCAGCAGCTTGGGAAGGGTTCTTCACACCGGGGAGCTGTTTTTT,CASSLGRVLHTGELFF
TRBD2,TRBV7-6,TRBJ2-3,.,TGTGCCAGCAGCTTGAGCGGGGGGGCATCAGATACGCAGTATTTT,CASSLSGGASDTQYF
.,TRBV29-1,TRBJ1-1,.,TGCAGCGTAGGAGGGCCGGGCACTGAAGCTTTCTTT,CSVGGPGTEAFF
.,TRBV10-2,TRBJ1-1,.,TGCGCCAGCAGTGAGCCGGCCATGAACACTGAAGCTTTCTTT,CASSEPAMNTEAFF
.,TRBV6-5,TRBJ2-1,.,TGTGCCAGCAGATCCACAGGGAATTGGGACAATGAGCAGTTCTTC,CASRSTGNWDNEQFF
.,TRBV27,TRBJ1-5,.,TGTGCCAGCAAGACCGGCCAGGACAATCAGCCCCAGCATTTT,CASKTGQDNQPQHF
.,TRBV4-1,TRBJ2-3,.,TGCGCCAGCAGTGAACCGGTACGAAATACGCAGTATTTT,CASSEPVRNTQYF
.,TRBV9,TRBJ1-2,.,TGTGCCAGCAGCGTAGGTGGGGGATATGGCTACACCTTC,CASSVGGGYGYTF
TRBD2,TRBV11-2,TRBJ2-7,.,TGTGCCAGCAGCCCAAGTAGCGGGAGCTACGAGCAGTACTTC,CASSPSSGSYEQYF
TRBD2,TRBV7-8,TRBJ2-5,.,TGTGCCAGCAAGTGGCTAGCGGGGTTAAAAGAGACCCAGTACTTC,CASKWLAGLKETQYF
TRBD2,TRBV7-9,TRBJ2-1,once,TGTGCCAGCAGCTCGATAGCGGGAGGTGGCAATGAGCAGTTCTTC,CASSSIAGGGNEQFF
TRBD1,TRBV7-9,TRBJ2-7,.,TGTGCCAGCAGCTCTAGACAGGGGAACTACGAGCAGTACTTC,CASSSRQGNYEQYF
TRBD1,TRBV5-4,TRBJ1-2,.,TGTGCCAGCAGCTTGGTGCAGGGGGCTCGATATGGCTACACCTTC,CASSLVQGARYGYTF
.,TRBV6-5,TRBJ1-6,.,TGTGCCAGCAGTTACAGGGTTGGGATTTCACCCCTCCACTTT,CASSYRVGISPLHF
.,TRBV10-3,TRBJ1-2,once,TGTGCCATCAGTGAAATGGGGGTTCCTCTCTATGGCTACACCTTC,CAISEMGVPLYGYTF